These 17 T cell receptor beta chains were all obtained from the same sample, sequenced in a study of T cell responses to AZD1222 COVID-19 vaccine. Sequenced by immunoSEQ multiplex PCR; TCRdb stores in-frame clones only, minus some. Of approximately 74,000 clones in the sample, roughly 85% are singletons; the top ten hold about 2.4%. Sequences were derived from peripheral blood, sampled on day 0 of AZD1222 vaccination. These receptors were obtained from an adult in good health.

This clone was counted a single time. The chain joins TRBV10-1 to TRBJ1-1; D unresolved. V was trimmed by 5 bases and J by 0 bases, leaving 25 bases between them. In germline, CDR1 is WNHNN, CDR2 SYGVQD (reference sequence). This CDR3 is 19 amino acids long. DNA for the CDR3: TGCGCCAGCAGTTTCCCGGGTCCTGAGGTCGGAATTATGAACACTGAAGCTTTCTTT. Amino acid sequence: CASSFPGPEVGIMNTEAFF.

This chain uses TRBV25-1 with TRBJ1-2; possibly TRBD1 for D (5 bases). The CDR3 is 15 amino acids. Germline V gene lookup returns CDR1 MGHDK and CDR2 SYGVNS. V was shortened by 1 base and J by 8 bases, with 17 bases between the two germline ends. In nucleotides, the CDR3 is TGTGCCAGCAGTGAATTGGGACGGGGAGGAGAAGGCTACACCTTC. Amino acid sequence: CASSELGRGGEGYTF.

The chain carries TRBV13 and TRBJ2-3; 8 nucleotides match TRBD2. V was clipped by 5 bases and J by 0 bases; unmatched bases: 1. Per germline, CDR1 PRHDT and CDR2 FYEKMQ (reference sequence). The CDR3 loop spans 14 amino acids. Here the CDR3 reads CASSVAGSTDTQYF. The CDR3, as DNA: TGTGCCAGCAGCGTAGCGGGGAGCACAGATACGCAGTATTTT.

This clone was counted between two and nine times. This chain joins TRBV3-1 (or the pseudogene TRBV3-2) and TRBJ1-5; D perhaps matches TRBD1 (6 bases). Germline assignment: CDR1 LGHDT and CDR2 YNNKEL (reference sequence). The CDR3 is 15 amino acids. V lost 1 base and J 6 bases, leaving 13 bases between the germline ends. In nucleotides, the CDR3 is TGTGCCAGCAGCCAAGGGGCGGACAGTTTTCAGCCCCAGCATTTT. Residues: CASSQGADSFQPQHF.

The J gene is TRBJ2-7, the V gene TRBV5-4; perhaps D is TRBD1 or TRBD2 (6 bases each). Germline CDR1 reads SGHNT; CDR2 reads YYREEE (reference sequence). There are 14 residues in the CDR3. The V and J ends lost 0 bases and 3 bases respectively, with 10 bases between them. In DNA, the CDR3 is TGTGCCAGCAGCTTGGTGGGGGGCAGCTACGAGCAGTACTTC. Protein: CASSLVGGSYEQYF.

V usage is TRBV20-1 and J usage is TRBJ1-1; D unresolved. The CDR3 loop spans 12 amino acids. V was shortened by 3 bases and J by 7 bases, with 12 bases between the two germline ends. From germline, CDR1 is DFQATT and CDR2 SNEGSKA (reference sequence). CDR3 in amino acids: CSASPDPLEAFF. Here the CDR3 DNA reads TGCAGTGCTAGTCCGGACCCCCTTGAAGCTTTCTTT.

CDR3 nucleotide sequence: TGTGCCAGCAGTTCCCCCGGGTTTGAAGCTTTCTTT. This translates into CASSSPGFEAFF. The rearrangement joins TRBV27 to TRBJ1-1, with D uncertain. V was cut by 4 bases and J by 7 bases, with 10 bases left in between. The CDR3 length is 12 residues. In germline, CDR1 is MNHEY, CDR2 SMNVEV (reference sequence).

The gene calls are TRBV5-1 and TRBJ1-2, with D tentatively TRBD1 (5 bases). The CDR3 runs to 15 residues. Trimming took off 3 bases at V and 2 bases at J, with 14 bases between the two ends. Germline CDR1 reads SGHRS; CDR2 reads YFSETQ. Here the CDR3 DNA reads TGCGCCAGCAGCTCTATGACAGAGATCAACTATGGCTACACCTTC. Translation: CASSSMTEINYGYTF.

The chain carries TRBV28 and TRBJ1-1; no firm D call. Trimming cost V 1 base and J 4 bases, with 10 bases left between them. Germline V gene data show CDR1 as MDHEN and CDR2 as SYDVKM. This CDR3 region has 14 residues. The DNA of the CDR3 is TGTGCCAGCAGTTTATCCCAGGTCGGCACTGAAGCTTTCTTT. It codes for CASSLSQVGTEAFF. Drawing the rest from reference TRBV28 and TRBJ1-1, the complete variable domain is DVKVTQSSRYLVKRTGEKVFLECVQDMDHENMFWYRQDPGLGLRLIYFSYDVKMKEKGDIPEGYSVSREKKERFSLILESASTNQTSMYLCASSLSQVGTEAFFGQGTRLTVV.

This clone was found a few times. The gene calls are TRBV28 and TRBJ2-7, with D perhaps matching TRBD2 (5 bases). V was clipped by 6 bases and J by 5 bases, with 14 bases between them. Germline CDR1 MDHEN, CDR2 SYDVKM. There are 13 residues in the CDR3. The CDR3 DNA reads TGTGCCAGCAGCTACCCCCGGGATAACGAGCAGTACTTC. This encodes CASSYPRDNEQYF.

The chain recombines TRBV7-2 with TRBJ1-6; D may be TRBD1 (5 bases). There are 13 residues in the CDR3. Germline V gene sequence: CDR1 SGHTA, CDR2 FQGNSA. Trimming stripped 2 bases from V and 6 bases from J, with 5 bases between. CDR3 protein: CASSLQGNSPLHF. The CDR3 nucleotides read TGTGCCAGCAGCTTACAGGGTAATTCACCCCTCCACTTT.

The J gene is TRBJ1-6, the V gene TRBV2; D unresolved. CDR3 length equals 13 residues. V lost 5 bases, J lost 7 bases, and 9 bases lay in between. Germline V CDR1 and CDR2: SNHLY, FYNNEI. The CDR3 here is CASSTERNSPLHF. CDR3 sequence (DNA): TGTGCCAGCAGTACCGAGAGAAATTCACCCCTCCACTTT.

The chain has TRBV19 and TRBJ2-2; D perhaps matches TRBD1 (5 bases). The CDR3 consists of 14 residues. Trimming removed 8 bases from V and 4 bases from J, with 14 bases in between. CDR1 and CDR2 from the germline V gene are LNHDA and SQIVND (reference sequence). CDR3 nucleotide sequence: TGTGCCAGTGAGGTACAGGCTAGCACCGGGGAGCTGTTTTTT. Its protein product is CASEVQASTGELFF.

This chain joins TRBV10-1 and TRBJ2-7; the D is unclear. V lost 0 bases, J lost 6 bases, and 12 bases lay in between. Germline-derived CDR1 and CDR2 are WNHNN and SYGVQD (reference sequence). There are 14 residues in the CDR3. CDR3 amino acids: CASSESGLGREQYF. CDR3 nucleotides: TGCGCCAGCAGTGAGTCTGGTCTCGGGCGCGAGCAGTACTTC.

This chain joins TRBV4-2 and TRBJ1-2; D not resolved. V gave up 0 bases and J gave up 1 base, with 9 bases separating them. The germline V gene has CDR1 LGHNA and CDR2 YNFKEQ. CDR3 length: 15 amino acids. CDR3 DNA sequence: TGTGCCAGCAGCCAAGAAAGAGGACTTAACTATGGCTACACCTTC. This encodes CASSQERGLNYGYTF.

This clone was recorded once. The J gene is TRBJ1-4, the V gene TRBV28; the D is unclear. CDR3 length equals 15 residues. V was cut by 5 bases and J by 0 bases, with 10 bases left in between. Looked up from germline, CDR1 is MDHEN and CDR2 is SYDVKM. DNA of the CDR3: TGTGCCAGCAGTAGCTACAAATCAACTAATGAAAAACTGTTTTTT. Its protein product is CASSSYKSTNEKLFF. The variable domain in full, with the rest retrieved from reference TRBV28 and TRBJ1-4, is DVKVTQSSRYLVKRTGEKVFLECVQDMDHENMFWYRQDPGLGLRLIYFSYDVKMKEKGDIPEGYSVSREKKERFSLILESASTNQTSMYLCASSSYKSTNEKLFFGSGTQLSVL.

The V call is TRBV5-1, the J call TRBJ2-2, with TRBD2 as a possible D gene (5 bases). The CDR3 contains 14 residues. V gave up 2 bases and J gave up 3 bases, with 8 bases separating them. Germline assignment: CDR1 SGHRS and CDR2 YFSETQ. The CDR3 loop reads CASSFLEDTGELFF. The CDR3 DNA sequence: TGCGCCAGCAGCTTCTTGGAGGACACCGGGGAGCTGTTTTTT.